These T cell receptor beta chains were read from a single sample in a study of OX40 agonist ivuxolimab in advanced cancers. Clones were read by immunoSEQ multiplex PCR, and TCRdb kept only the in-frame ones, dropping some. The sample lists 40,000 to 60,000 clones; 80% to 90% were seen once. The starting material was CD4+ or CD8+ T cells sorted from blood, obtained in a trial of the OX40 agonist ivuxolimab. The receptor source for this set is an adult with an advanced solid tumor such as melanoma, head and neck, liver or kidney cancer. CDR3s include the opening cysteine and the closing phenylalanine or tryptophan. A D gene is named only where the DNA matches it firmly. Clone size is shown for a subset of rows, as once, few, many or a class of expanded clone.

clone size,J gene,V gene,D gene,CDR3 length,CDR3 DNA,CDR3 protein
few,TRBJ2-7,TRBV7-2,.,11,TGTGCCAGCAGCTCTTACTACGAGCAGTACTTC,CASSSYYEQYF
.,TRBJ2-7,TRBV5-1,.,15,TGCGCCAGCAGCTTGGCCCAGGGCCCTACGAGGGAGCAGTACTTC,CASSLAQGPTREQYF
.,TRBJ2-1,TRBV7-8,TRBD2,15,TGTGCCAGCAGCTCTACTAGCGGATCGTACAATGAGCAGTTCTTC,CASSSTSGSYNEQFF
.,TRBJ2-2,TRBV28,.,15,TGTGCCAGCACTCTTACGGGTGTAGGCACCGGGGAGCTGTTTTTT,CASTLTGVGTGELFF
.,TRBJ1-5,TRBV4-3,.,15,TGCGCCAGCAGCGTCGGGATATACCTTCTCGAGCCCCAGCATTTT,CASSVGIYLLEPQHF
.,TRBJ2-7,TRBV4-3,.,14,TGCGCCAGCAGCCAAGATCTTGTCGGCTACGAGCAGTACTTC,CASSQDLVGYEQYF
.,TRBJ2-1,TRBV28,.,12,TGTGCCAGCAGTTTATGGGAGAATGAGCAGTTCTTC,CASSLWENEQFF
.,TRBJ2-2,TRBV25-1,TRBD1,14,TGTGCCAGCAGAACGGACAGGGCGGGCGGGGAGCTGTTTTTT,CASRTDRAGGELFF
few,TRBJ2-5,TRBV5-1,.,13,TGCGCCAGCAGCTCCCAGGGGGGAGAGACCCAGTACTTC,CASSSQGGETQYF
.,TRBJ2-5,TRBV5-1,.,15,TGCGCCAGCAGCACGAGAGGGGGACTTCAAGAGACCCAGTACTTC,CASSTRGGLQETQYF
.,TRBJ2-1,TRBV27,TRBD1,16,TGTGCCAGCAGTAAAAAAAGACAGGGGGCCTACAATGAGCAGTTCTTC,CASSKKRQGAYNEQFF
.,TRBJ1-6,TRBV7-6,.,15,TGTGCCAGCAGCTTAATGGTGGGGAGGAATTCACCCCTCCACTTT,CASSLMVGRNSPLHF
once,TRBJ2-1,TRBV7-6,.,17,TGTGCCAGCAGCTTAGGGGGAAGGACCCAGGGTTTTTATGAGCAGTTCTTC,CASSLGGRTQGFYEQFF
.,TRBJ2-1,TRBV11-2,.,15,TGTGCCAGCAGCCCCTCGGGTCGGGTTTACAATGAGCAGTTCTTC,CASSPSGRVYNEQFF
.,TRBJ1-3,TRBV6-5,.,14,TGTGCCAGCAGTTACTCCCGGACAGCGAACACCATATATTTT,CASSYSRTANTIYF
.,TRBJ2-1,TRBV6-1,.,16,TGTGCCAGCAGTGAAGAGCCAGCGGCCTCCTACAATGAGCAGTTCTTC,CASSEEPAASYNEQFF
.,TRBJ2-1,TRBV27,.,15,TGTGCCAGCAGTTTAGAAAGGGGCTCCTACAATGAGCAGTTCTTC,CASSLERGSYNEQFF
once,TRBJ2-2,TRBV7-9,.,14,TGTGCCAGCAGCGGGCCGGAAAGCACCGGGGAGCTGTTTTTT,CASSGPESTGELFF
.,TRBJ2-5,TRBV10-1,.,15,TGCGCCAGGAGTGGCCATGGGAGAATAGGAGAGACCCAGTACTTC,CARSGHGRIGETQYF
few,TRBJ1-2,TRBV4-3,.,15,TGCGCCAGCAGCCAAGAGGGGACCGTCGGGACTGGCTACACCTTC,CASSQEGTVGTGYTF
once,TRBJ1-1,TRBV11-3,.,14,TGTGCCAGCAGCGCGGACAGCATGAACACTGAAGCTTTCTTT,CASSADSMNTEAFF
once,TRBJ1-3,TRBV9,.,17,TGTGCCAGCAGCGCAGACCCCGGGGGAGCTATCGGAAACACCATATATTTT,CASSADPGGAIGNTIYF
.,TRBJ2-2,TRBV5-1,TRBD2,15,TGCGCCAGCAGATCGGCGGGAGGGCCTACCGGGGAGCTGTTTTTT,CASRSAGGPTGELFF
medium-sized,TRBJ1-5,TRBV11-2,.,16,TGTGCCAGCAGCTTAAGGGCAGATCATAGCAATCAGCCCCAGCATTTT,CASSLRADHSNQPQHF
.,TRBJ1-5,TRBV28,.,13,TGTGCCAGCAGGGGGCTCAGGATGGGGCCCCAGCATTTT,CASRGLRMGPQHF
.,TRBJ1-1,TRBV19,.,18,TGTGCCAGTAGTAGTGCGCTCGGTACCCAAGATTTGAACACTGAAGCTTTCTTT,CASSSALGTQDLNTEAFF
.,TRBJ1-1,TRBV11-2,TRBD1,15,TGTGCCAGCAGCTTACTTTTACAGGGGGCCCCTGAAGCTTTCTTT,CASSLLLQGAPEAFF
.,TRBJ2-5,TRBV11-2,.,14,TGTGCCAGCAGCTTATTCGGAGGGGTGGAGACCCAGTACTTC,CASSLFGGVETQYF
.,TRBJ2-7,TRBV19,.,15,TGTGCCAGTAGTTCCATACTAGACAGCTTCTACGAGCAGTACTTC,CASSSILDSFYEQYF
.,TRBJ2-5,TRBV4-3,.,16,TGCGCCAGCAGCCAAGGGCGCGGGATGGATGGAGAGACCCAGTACTTC,CASSQGRGMDGETQYF
.,TRBJ2-2,TRBV19,TRBD2,17,TGTGCCAGTAGTTTCCATCCTAGCGGGAGGGGAGCCGGGGAGCTGTTTTTT,CASSFHPSGRGAGELFF
once,TRBJ2-3,TRBV7-2,TRBD2,13,TGTGCCAGCAGCCTACTAGCGGGGGATACGCAGTATTTT,CASSLLAGDTQYF
.,TRBJ1-1,TRBV7-2,TRBD1,17,TGTGCCAGCAGCCCAGGGACAGGGTCCCTAGGTGGGACTGAAGCTTTCTTT,CASSPGTGSLGGTEAFF
.,TRBJ2-3,TRBV29-1,TRBD2,15,TGCAGCGTTTTCGCCCGGGAGGAATCCCTAATCGCGCAGTATTTT,CSVFAREESLIAQYF
few,TRBJ2-5,TRBV7-2,.,14,TGTGCCAGCAGCTCGACCCTTATGGGGGAGACCCAGTACTTC,CASSSTLMGETQYF
.,TRBJ2-7,TRBV5-1,.,15,TGCGCCAGCAGCTTGGCGGTCGGTACTACGTCCCAGCAGTACTTC,CASSLAVGTTSQQYF
.,TRBJ2-1,TRBV5-5,TRBD1,15,TGTGCCAGCAGTTCCGGGACAGGGGGGTCAAATGAGCAGTTCTTC,CASSSGTGGSNEQFF
medium-sized,TRBJ2-7,TRBV5-1,TRBD1,14,TGCGCCAGCAGCCCTTCACAGGGGAACCACGAGCAGTACTTC,CASSPSQGNHEQYF
few,TRBJ1-4,TRBV4-2,TRBD1,14,TGTGCCAGCAGCCAGGGACAGGGGAATGAAAAACTGTTTTTT,CASSQGQGNEKLFF
few,TRBJ2-7,TRBV5-1,TRBD1,14,TGCGCCAGCAGCCCGACAGGGCTCCCGTACGAGCAGTACTTC,CASSPTGLPYEQYF
.,TRBJ2-1,TRBV10-3,.,17,TGTGCCATCAGTGAGTCTCCGGAGGGGACCTCCTACAATGAGCAGTTCTTC,CAISESPEGTSYNEQFF
.,TRBJ2-5,TRBV11-2,.,16,TGTGCCAGCAGCTTTAATTGGGGGAATGAAGTAGAGACCCAGTACTTC,CASSFNWGNEVETQYF